A single sample gave rise to the 19 T cell receptor beta chains below, sequenced in a study of shared clonotypes between healthy human individuals. Here immunoSEQ multiplex PCR was the method, and the copy in TCRdb shows in-frame clones only, minus some. The table records approximately 2.1 million clones, about 92% of them present only once. Sequenced material: naive CD4+ T cells from PBMCs. Subset given: CD45RA+ positively selected. The receptors stem from a man in his late teens or twenties in good health. Some clones in this sample may be carry-over from other donors' samples.

The CDR3 is CASSLIHTGELFF. The CDR3 DNA follows: TGTGCCAGCAGCTTAATACACACCGGGGAGCTGTTTTTT. The genes are TRBV7-3 and TRBJ2-2; D unresolved. Germline assignment: CDR1 SGHTA and CDR2 FQGTGA. The CDR3 has 13 amino acids. V was trimmed by 1 base and J by 3 bases, leaving 3 bases between them.

This clone was counted once. The chain carries TRBV5-1 and TRBJ2-3, with a tentative D call TRBD1 (5 bases). Germline V gene lookup returns CDR1 SGHRS and CDR2 YFSETQ. With 5 bases removed from V and 4 bases from J, the gap between germline ends came to 14 bases. The CDR3 runs 14 residues. CDR3 loop: CASSYDSRSDTQYF. CDR3 DNA sequence: TGCGCCAGCAGTTACGACAGTAGGTCAGATACGCAGTATTTT.

This chain links TRBV19 with TRBJ2-1; D is unresolved. V was trimmed by 1 base and J by 12 bases, leaving 13 bases between them. The germline V gene encodes CDR1 LNHDA and CDR2 SQIVND (reference sequence). CDR3 length equals 13 residues. CDR3 amino acids: CASSIAGTSGQFF. The CDR3 DNA follows: TGTGCCAGTAGTATAGCCGGAACGTCTGGGCAGTTCTTC.

The chain carries TRBV11-2 and TRBJ2-7; TRBD1 agrees at 9 bases. Germline CDR1 and CDR2: SGHAT and FQNNGV. CDR3 length: 13 residues. Trimming at V came to 5 bases and at J to 7 bases, leaving 6 bases not matched to a gene. CDR3 sequence: CASSQDRGGEQYF. The CDR3 bases are TGTGCCAGCAGCCAGGACAGGGGCGGGGAGCAGTACTTC.

The CDR3 protein is CASTQLHRPQHF. The CDR3 nucleotides read TGTGCCAGCACTCAACTGCACAGGCCCCAGCATTTT. The V and J genes are TRBV28 and TRBJ1-5; the D is unclear. The CDR3 runs to 12 residues. Germline V gene data show CDR1 as MDHEN and CDR2 as SYDVKM. V lost 7 bases and J 9 bases, leaving 13 bases between the germline ends. Drawing the rest from reference TRBV28 and TRBJ1-5, the complete variable domain is DVKVTQSSRYLVKRTGEKVFLECVQDMDHENMFWYRQDPGLGLRLIYFSYDVKMKEKGDIPEGYSVSREKKERFSLILESASTNQTSMYLCASTQLHRPQHFGDGTRLSIL.

J is TRBJ2-3 and V is TRBV6-1, with 12 bases matching TRBD2. With 11 bases clipped from V and 6 bases from J, the junction kept 6 bases outside the gene matches. This CDR3 contains 13 residues. The germline V gene has CDR1 MNHNS and CDR2 SASEGT. The CDR3 nucleotides read TGTGCCCACCTAGCGGGAGGGACCGATACGCAGTATTTT. Residues: CAHLAGGTDTQYF.

To note about this clone: This specimen includes other DNA sequences encoding the same CDR3. V and J are TRBV5-1 and TRBJ1-3, with D uncertain. Germline V gives CDR1 SGHRS, CDR2 YFSETQ. V dropped 5 bases and J dropped 4 bases, with 7 bases sitting between them. The CDR3 is 12 amino acids. For the CDR3, the DNA is TGCGCCAGCAGTCTCCAGGGAAACACCATATATTTT. This codes for CASSLQGNTIYF.

Concerning this clone itself: The same CDR3 arises from other DNA sequences in this sample as well. The rearrangement links TRBV29-1 to TRBJ1-2, with 10 bases that match TRBD1. V gave up 6 bases and J gave up 2 bases; unmatched junction bases: 3. The CDR3 contains 13 residues. The germline CDR1 and CDR2 sequences are SQVTM and ANQGSEA. In DNA, the CDR3 is TGCAGCGTCCGGACAGGGGGGAACTATGGCTACACCTTC. It specifies CSVRTGGNYGYTF. The whole variable domain, filled in from reference TRBV29-1 and TRBJ1-2, reads SAVISQKPSRDICQRGTSLTIQCQVDSQVTMMFWYRQQPGQSLTLIATANQGSEATYESGFVIDKFPISRPNLTFSTLTVSNMSPEDSSIYLCSVRTGGNYGYTFGSGTRLTVV.

The chain uses TRBV5-4 and TRBJ1-2; 7 bases line up with TRBD1. The CDR3 covers 16 residues. V shed 2 bases and J 6 bases; nucleotides not matched to a gene: 13. Germline V CDR1 and CDR2: SGHNT, YYREEE (reference sequence). Written as DNA, the CDR3 is TGTGCCAGCAGCTTATCAGGGGGAAATATCCCTCATGGCTACACCTTC. This encodes CASSLSGGNIPHGYTF. The variable domain in full, completed from reference TRBV5-4 and TRBJ1-2, reads ETGVTQSPTHLIKTRGQQVTLRCSSQSGHNTVSWYQQALGQGPQFIFQYYREEENGRGNFPPRFSGLQFPNYSSELNVNALELDDSALYLCASSLSGGNIPHGYTFGSGTRLTVV.

The rearrangement links TRBV5-1 to TRBJ1-4, with D possibly TRBD1 on 6 matching bases. Trimming cost V 2 bases and J 7 bases, with 9 bases left between them. This CDR3 has 13 residues. Germline assignment: CDR1 SGHRS and CDR2 YFSETQ. The CDR3 bases are TGCGCCAGCAGCTTAGTCAGGGGTGAAAAACTGTTTTTT. Translation: CASSLVRGEKLFF.

The genes are TRBV29-1 and TRBJ2-1; 11 bases are a match to TRBD2. The CDR3 spans 15 residues. V shed 3 bases and J 7 bases; nucleotides not matched to a gene: 8. Germline CDR1 and CDR2: SQVTM and ANQGSEA. CDR3 protein: CSVDPSGRLVNEQFF. The CDR3 DNA is TGCAGCGTTGATCCTAGCGGGAGGTTGGTAAATGAGCAGTTCTTC.

This clone was seen once. In the same sample, other DNA sequences code for this CDR3. The CDR3 region is CASSYLKDTEAFF. CDR3 coding DNA: TGTGCCAGCAGTTACTTAAAAGACACTGAAGCTTTCTTT. This chain links TRBV6-5 with TRBJ1-1; D gene unclear. The CDR3 is 13 amino acids. V lost 1 base and J 3 bases, leaving 6 bases between the germline ends. Germline CDR1 MNHEY, CDR2 SVGAGI.

As to this clone: This same CDR3 is encoded by further DNA sequences in the sample. The rearrangement uses TRBV27 and TRBJ2-4, with D possibly matching TRBD2 (6 bases). V lost 5 bases and J lost 1, with 6 bases in between. The CDR3 sequence is 13 residues long. Germline V gene data show CDR1 as MNHEY and CDR2 as SMNVEV (reference sequence). CDR3: CASSGRAKNIQYF. The CDR3 coding sequence is TGTGCCAGCAGTGGGAGGGCCAAAAACATTCAGTACTTC.

The genes are TRBV28 and TRBJ2-7, with D possibly TRBD2 on 5 matching bases. Germline CDR1 and CDR2: MDHEN and SYDVKM. Trimming pared 3 bases from V and 3 bases from J, leaving 12 bases between. The CDR3 runs 14 residues. CDR3 nucleotide sequence: TGTGCCAGCAGTTTTTTCGGGAAAGGCTACGAGCAGTACTTC. It is translated as CASSFFGKGYEQYF.

The chain joins TRBV6-4 to TRBJ2-1; TRBD2 is a possible D gene (5 bases). The germline gives CDR1 MRHNA, CDR2 SNTAGT. There are 18 residues in the CDR3. Trimming took 0 bases from V and 0 from J, leaving 15 bases between them. CDR3 in amino acids: CASSDSIGNNSSYNEQFF. The DNA of the CDR3 is TGTGCCAGCAGTGACTCGATCGGGAACAATAGCTCCTACAATGAGCAGTTCTTC.

This chain links TRBV7-2 with TRBJ1-4, with D unresolved. The CDR3 runs to 15 residues. With 1 base removed from V and 0 bases from J, the gap between germline ends came to 6 bases. Germline CDR1 reads SGHTA; CDR2 reads FQGNSA. The chain's CDR3 is CASSLGYPTNEKLFF. CDR3 bases: TGTGCCAGCAGCTTAGGGTACCCAACTAATGAAAAACTGTTTTTT.

The rearrangement uses TRBV28 and TRBJ1-1, with D hard to call. The germline CDR1 and CDR2 sequences are MDHEN and SYDVKM. Trimming removed 6 bases from V and 1 base from J, with 15 bases in between. The CDR3 length is 15 residues. The CDR3 reads CASRVDSRGNTEAFF. The DNA for the CDR3 is TGTGCCAGCAGGGTGGACTCGAGAGGGAACACTGAAGCTTTCTTT.

A single count supports this clone. V gene TRBV7-3 combines with J gene TRBJ1-5; no definite D call. Trimming removed 3 bases at V and 2 bases at J, with 8 bases between. The CDR3 loop spans 14 amino acids. CDR1 is SGHTA, CDR2 FQGTGA, per germline. CDR3 nucleotides: TGTGCCAGCAGCTTGAGGTCCGGCAATCAGCCCCAGCATTTT. This translates into CASSLRSGNQPQHF. Combining the CDR3 with reference TRBV7-3 and TRBJ1-5 gives the whole variable domain GAGVSQTPSNKVTEKGKYVELRCDPISGHTALYWYRQSLGQGPEFLIYFQGTGAADDSGLPNDRFFAVRPEGSVSTLKIQRTERGDSAVYLCASSLRSGNQPQHFGDGTRLSIL.

The rearrangement joins TRBV28 to TRBJ2-7; D may match TRBD1 or TRBD2 (6 bases each). The CDR3 loop spans 14 amino acids. CDR1 and CDR2 (germline): MDHEN, SYDVKM. The ends were cut back, 3 bases at V and 2 bases at J, with 11 bases in the middle. The CDR3 protein is CASSFRGRAYEQYF. In nucleotides, the CDR3 is TGTGCCAGCAGTTTCCGGGGGCGAGCCTACGAGCAGTACTTC.